This TCR beta chain was recorded in a study of blood T cells in healthy people across ages. The length of the CDR3 is 15 residues. Germline trimming cut 7 bases from V and 2 bases from J; bases unmatched to any gene: 9. Germline values: CDR1 SGHRS, CDR2 YFSETQ. Donation came from healthy Caucasian individuals in Russia who were aged about 6 to 95. Study conclusions and caveats: Because sorting was not performed, PBMCs prevented conclusive naive versus antigen-experienced comparison.

A second roughly 6 to 11 cycle PCR used barcoded and J-beta primers. A template-switch adaptor containing 12 random nucleotides labeled each cDNA molecule. TCRdb reanalysed the 5' RACE reads using MiXCR and keeps one entry per CDR3 protein. Counted here are fewer than 2,000,000 distinct CDR3 sequences, about 31% occurring once; the ten biggest clones make up about 11%. The sample holds many counts of this clonotype. Its antigen remains unknown. Sequencing was done on a sample of blood. This sequence was found in a woman aged 25 to 39 in good health. This chain joins TRBV5-1 and TRBJ2-3; 8 positions agree with TRBD1. This CDR3 reads CASLGQGGSTDTQYF. CDR3 bases: TGCGCCAGCCTAGGACAGGGCGGTTCCACAGATACGCAGTATTTT.